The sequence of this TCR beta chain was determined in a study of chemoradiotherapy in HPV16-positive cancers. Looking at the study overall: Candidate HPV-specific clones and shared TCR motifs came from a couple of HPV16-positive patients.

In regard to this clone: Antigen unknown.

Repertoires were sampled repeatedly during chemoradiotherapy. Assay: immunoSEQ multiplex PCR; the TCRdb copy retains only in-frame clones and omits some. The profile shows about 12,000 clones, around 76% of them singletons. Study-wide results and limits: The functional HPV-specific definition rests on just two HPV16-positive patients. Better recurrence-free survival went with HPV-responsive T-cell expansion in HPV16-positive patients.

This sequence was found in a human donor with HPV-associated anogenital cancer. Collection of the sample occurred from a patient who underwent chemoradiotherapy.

The CDR3 DNA reads TGTGCCAGCAGCGAAATTACAGGCTTTGATGAGCAGTTCTTC. Translated: CASSEITGFDEQFF. The V and J genes are TRBV6-1 and TRBJ2-1; a possible D gene is TRBD1 (5 bases). V was clipped by 6 bases and J by 8 bases, with 17 bases between them. This CDR3 spans 14 amino acids. Germline V gene lookup returns CDR1 MNHNS and CDR2 SASEGT.